A single T cell receptor (beta chain) is shown here with its context. Its specific antigen is unknown. The CDR3 numbers 12 residues from cysteine through phenylalanine. Only the protein is on record. Reading the germline V gene gives CDR1 MNHEY and CDR2 SVGEGT. This sample was taken from a study of T cell clusters in autoimmune cytopenias (dated by TCRdb to about 2019). Study-wide context: A mean age of around 56 years and a median age of around 60 years were recorded for the healthy donor controls, of whom 22 of 43 were female. Repertoires from autoimmune hepatitis patients were compared with those of over 20 healthy donors matched for age and sex. The study aimed to test whether autoimmune cytopenia patients carry a disease-specific immune repertoire signature usable as a blood-based biomarker. For primary cytopenia the controls were about two dozen age-matched healthy donors, whereas for secondary cytopenia the controls were about 15 age-matched CLL patients. Per sample, TRB sequencing gave a median depth of roughly 50,000 reads and a median of about 2,300 distinct TRB clonotypes. TRB and IGH repertoires from peripheral blood were sequenced in autoimmune cytopenia patients at active disease and during treatment follow-up, with healthy, CLL and autoimmune hepatitis controls included alongside. Summary of the overall study and its limitations: GLIPH results suggested that primary autoimmune cytopenia patients were missing physiological T cell clusters, with fewer than 60 clusters found only in healthy donors compared with 17 found only in patients. The cluster-lack signature was not observed for secondary cytopenia versus CLL, as the signature was apparently masked by the dominant lymphoma-associated repertoire. The T cell clusters were only ever defined in silico, so experimental validation of their functional role was still needed. The TRB repertoire shifts, including less even repertoires in secondary cytopenia and CLL, mostly reflected lymphoma bias and not autoimmunity. Healthy donors had almost three times as many exclusive TRB clusters as active autoimmune hepatitis patients, a finding consistent with an autoimmunity-wide signature.

TRB rearrangements were amplified by multiplex PCR using a touch-down protocol with TRB-A and TRB-B primer pools mixed in one tube. Two consecutive PCR reactions with Phusion HS II polymerase added Illumina adapters and sample indices to the amplicons. The amplicons were gel-purified using the NucleoSpin Gel and PCR Clean-up kit, after which quantification was performed by Qubit and quality was checked on an Agilent 2100 Bioanalyzer. Libraries were sequenced on an Illumina MiSeq using 600-cycle, single-indexed, paired-end runs. The source study handled its data this way. Alignment and assembly of TRB reads were performed with MiXCR version 2.1.12 and the default MiXCR reference library. A clone was defined by each unique CDR3 nucleotide sequence, and analysis was restricted to productive sequences with at least two reads. Alpha-parameterized diversity profiles (alpha 0 to 5), including the Shannon (alpha 1) and Simpson (alpha 2) indices, were computed with an R script to assess repertoire diversity. Combinatorial TRB VJ usage was computed with the tcR package and compared between cohorts by principal component analysis with ade4. TCRbeta CDR3s were clustered with GLIPH on cohort pairs matched by age and read depth, and cluster frequencies were compared by Wilcoxon test. After the reads were reprocessed by TCRdb, one entry was made per CDR3 protein sequence, with no DNA. TCRdb's processing, not the study's, gives the V and J calls here. In this sample's table one finds fewer than 4,000 distinct CDR3 sequences. Over 35% of the sample belongs to the ten largest clones.

TRB amplification used about 230 ng of peripheral blood genomic DNA, some 38,000 genome equivalents, per sample. These data were also filed under a second study, of T cell repertoires in aging, cancer and after chemotherapy. Per that second paper: The donors fell into six age groups ranging from 30 or younger to 70 or older, and each group had at least three individuals. Healthy donor control TCR repertoires were recorded over several months to years and showed clear clonal overlap across re-sampling. In total, the full dataset held millions of TCR reads. Untreated patients with hematological or solid cancers showed significantly lower blood TCR diversity and higher clonality than age-matched healthy donors. In healthy donors, the decline in TCR diversity with age was mainly explained by loss of richness, whereas in cancer patients loss of evenness was also found to contribute. Median generation probability increased over the chemotherapy interval in both cancer cohorts, suggesting repertoire reconstitution through rebound thymic output. It was noted by the authors that conclusions about immunological memory after chemotherapy cannot be drawn from the repertoire data. To examine immunoaging and T cell reconstitution after chemotherapy, the study profiled TCR beta repertoires in peripheral blood from healthy donors and cancer patients. Alongside some 100 healthy donors serving as a reference group, the cohort included over 200 cancer patients, of whom some 91 had hematological cancers and around 120 had solid cancers. MiXCR versions 2.12 and 3.0.5 were used to process the TRB sequences. The repertoire metrics were Shannon diversity, evenness, clonality (calculated as one minus evenness), and diversity profiles parameterized by alpha from 0 to 5. The IGoR algorithm was used to calculate generation probabilities of clones in the paired pre- and post-chemotherapy samples.

The TCR sequence derives from a human donor in good health. The sequence joins TRBV6-2 or TRBV6-3 to TRBJ2-1; TCRdb returns TRBD2, unconfirmable since there is no DNA. The specimen was peripheral blood. The CDR3 is CASSYQQRVAFF.